The rows below give T cell receptor beta chains drawn from one sample of a study of identical twins. One entry per CDR3 protein, called by TCRdb with MiXCR from the 5' RACE reads. The sample carries 200,000 to 250,000 distinct CDR3 sequences, 5.5% to 7.5% recorded once. Separately, the same data were catalogued under a study of T cells expressing NK-cell markers.

The source material was CD8+ T cells sorted from blood. These receptors originate from a woman aged 18-35 years in good health. The CDR3 runs from the conserved cysteine through the conserved F or W. D genes are given only for firm matches. Only some rows state a clone size, as once, few, many or a class for expanded clones.

j_gene: TRBJ2-2; d_gene: NA; abundance: many; v_gene: TRBV19; CDR3aa: CASSIVNTGELFF; CDR3nt: TGTGCCAGTAGTATCGTTAACACCGGGGAGCTGTTTTTT
j_gene: TRBJ2-6; d_gene: NA; abundance: NA; v_gene: TRBV4-1; CDR3aa: CASSQVPLGANVLTF; CDR3nt: TGCGCCAGCAGCCAAGTCCCCCTCGGGGCCAACGTCCTGACTTTC
j_gene: TRBJ1-1; d_gene: NA; abundance: NA; v_gene: TRBV7-9; CDR3aa: CASSLWEGENTEAFF; CDR3nt: TGTGCCAGCAGCTTATGGGAAGGGGAGAACACTGAAGCTTTCTTT
j_gene: TRBJ2-1; d_gene: NA; abundance: NA; v_gene: TRBV9; CDR3aa: CASNLRGGGVEQFF; CDR3nt: TGTGCCAGCAACCTGCGGGGTGGAGGGGTTGAGCAGTTCTTC
j_gene: TRBJ2-7; d_gene: NA; abundance: NA; v_gene: TRBV24-1; CDR3aa: CATIREPSYEQYF; CDR3nt: TGTGCCACCATCCGGGAGCCCTCCTACGAGCAGTACTTC
j_gene: TRBJ2-3; d_gene: NA; abundance: few; v_gene: TRBV7-9; CDR3aa: CASSLERGVYTDTQYF; CDR3nt: TGTGCCAGCAGCTTAGAGAGAGGGGTCTACACAGATACGCAGTATTTT
j_gene: TRBJ1-1; d_gene: NA; abundance: few; v_gene: TRBV6-1; CDR3aa: CASRSTDNTEAFF; CDR3nt: TGTGCCAGCAGGTCGACGGATAACACTGAAGCTTTCTTT
j_gene: TRBJ2-6; d_gene: NA; abundance: many; v_gene: TRBV6-2/TRBV6-3; CDR3aa: CASSYAGSGANVLTF; CDR3nt: TGTGCCAGCAGTTACGCGGGGTCCGGGGCCAACGTCCTGACTTTC
j_gene: TRBJ2-3; d_gene: NA; abundance: few; v_gene: TRBV11-2; CDR3aa: CASSLVTQDAQYF; CDR3nt: TGTGCCAGCAGCTTAGTTACTCAGGACGCGCAGTATTTT
j_gene: TRBJ1-1; d_gene: NA; abundance: few; v_gene: TRBV4-1; CDR3aa: CASKPGGGTEAFF; CDR3nt: TGCGCCAGCAAACCCGGGGGGGGCACTGAAGCTTTCTTT
j_gene: TRBJ2-7; d_gene: NA; abundance: many; v_gene: TRBV12-3/TRBV12-4; CDR3aa: CASSYGGSSYEQYF; CDR3nt: TGTGCCAGCAGCTATGGGGGGAGCTCCTACGAGCAGTACTTC
j_gene: TRBJ2-7; d_gene: TRBD2; abundance: NA; v_gene: TRBV9; CDR3aa: CASSRGASGIYEQYF; CDR3nt: TGTGCCAGCAGCAGAGGGGCTAGCGGGATCTACGAGCAGTACTTC
j_gene: TRBJ2-1; d_gene: NA; abundance: NA; v_gene: TRBV29-1; CDR3aa: CSVDFYNEQFF; CDR3nt: TGCAGCGTTGATTTCTACAATGAGCAGTTCTTC
j_gene: TRBJ1-5; d_gene: NA; abundance: few; v_gene: TRBV12-3/TRBV12-4; CDR3aa: CASRPPGRGPQHF; CDR3nt: TGTGCCAGCAGACCCCCAGGCCGTGGGCCCCAGCATTTT
j_gene: TRBJ2-3; d_gene: NA; abundance: many; v_gene: TRBV5-1; CDR3aa: CASSYDMRGDTQYF; CDR3nt: TGCGCCAGCAGCTATGACATGAGAGGAGATACGCAGTATTTT
j_gene: TRBJ2-7; d_gene: TRBD2; abundance: NA; v_gene: TRBV6-2/TRBV6-3; CDR3aa: CASGLAGNYEQYF; CDR3nt: TGTGCCTCGGGACTAGCGGGTAACTACGAGCAGTACTTC
j_gene: TRBJ2-7; d_gene: NA; abundance: NA; v_gene: TRBV7-6; CDR3aa: CASLQGFLVWEQYF; CDR3nt: TGTGCCAGCCTGCAGGGTTTTCTTGTGTGGGAGCAGTACTTC
j_gene: TRBJ2-7; d_gene: NA; abundance: NA; v_gene: TRBV19; CDR3aa: CASTQNGVEQYF; CDR3nt: TGTGCCAGTACCCAAAACGGAGTCGAGCAGTACTTC
j_gene: TRBJ1-4; d_gene: TRBD1; abundance: few; v_gene: TRBV7-9; CDR3aa: CASSQAHRGFEKLFF; CDR3nt: TGTGCCAGCAGTCAAGCCCACAGGGGCTTTGAAAAACTGTTTTTT
j_gene: TRBJ2-6; d_gene: NA; abundance: NA; v_gene: TRBV7-2; CDR3aa: CASSIWAGVNVLTF; CDR3nt: TGTGCCAGCAGCATCTGGGCTGGGGTCAACGTCCTGACTTTC
j_gene: TRBJ1-1; d_gene: TRBD1; abundance: few; v_gene: TRBV6-5; CDR3aa: CASSLSGGRTEAFF; CDR3nt: TGTGCCAGCAGTTTATCAGGGGGACGGACTGAAGCTTTCTTT
j_gene: TRBJ1-6; d_gene: NA; abundance: NA; v_gene: TRBV2; CDR3aa: CASMGNSYNSPLHF; CDR3nt: TGTGCCAGCATGGGAAACTCCTATAATTCACCCCTCCACTTT
j_gene: TRBJ2-7; d_gene: TRBD1; abundance: NA; v_gene: TRBV18; CDR3aa: CASSPEQGIHKQYF; CDR3nt: TGTGCCAGCTCACCCGAACAGGGGATCCACAAGCAGTACTTC
j_gene: TRBJ2-7; d_gene: NA; abundance: NA; v_gene: TRBV6-2/TRBV6-3; CDR3aa: CASSHPGYEQYF; CDR3nt: TGTGCCAGCAGTCATCCGGGATACGAGCAGTACTTC
j_gene: TRBJ2-7; d_gene: NA; abundance: NA; v_gene: TRBV12-3/TRBV12-4; CDR3aa: CASSLALLTGYEQYF; CDR3nt: TGTGCCAGCAGTTTAGCGCTTCTGACCGGCTACGAGCAGTACTTC
j_gene: TRBJ2-7; d_gene: NA; abundance: many; v_gene: TRBV5-1; CDR3aa: CASSPNGNEQYF; CDR3nt: TGCGCCAGCAGCCCGAATGGCAACGAGCAGTACTTC
j_gene: TRBJ1-2; d_gene: NA; abundance: many; v_gene: TRBV7-6; CDR3aa: CASSLAGDLYGYTF; CDR3nt: TGTGCCAGCAGCTTAGCGGGGGACCTTTATGGCTACACCTTC
j_gene: TRBJ2-7; d_gene: NA; abundance: NA; v_gene: TRBV2; CDR3aa: CASSEFGGRPGEQYF; CDR3nt: TGTGCCAGCAGTGAATTTGGTGGCCGGCCGGGTGAGCAGTACTTC
j_gene: TRBJ1-2; d_gene: NA; abundance: NA; v_gene: TRBV11-2; CDR3aa: CASSLFSPNYGYTF; CDR3nt: TGTGCCAGCAGCTTATTTTCCCCTAACTATGGCTACACCTTC
j_gene: TRBJ2-3; d_gene: NA; abundance: many; v_gene: TRBV6-6; CDR3aa: CASSRTETDTQYF; CDR3nt: TGTGCCAGCAGTCGGACTGAGACAGATACGCAGTATTTT
j_gene: TRBJ2-3; d_gene: NA; abundance: NA; v_gene: TRBV2; CDR3aa: CASSVDSRTDTQYF; CDR3nt: TGTGCCAGCAGTGTCGACAGCCGCACAGATACGCAGTATTTT
j_gene: TRBJ1-1; d_gene: NA; abundance: many; v_gene: TRBV3-1; CDR3aa: CASSHIPNRYTEAFF; CDR3nt: TGTGCCAGCAGCCACATACCCAATAGGTACACTGAAGCTTTCTTT
j_gene: TRBJ2-1; d_gene: NA; abundance: few; v_gene: TRBV29-1; CDR3aa: CSVNGYNEQFF; CDR3nt: TGCAGCGTTAACGGTTACAATGAGCAGTTCTTC
j_gene: TRBJ1-2; d_gene: TRBD1; abundance: few; v_gene: TRBV7-9; CDR3aa: CASSSGTGSYGYTF; CDR3nt: TGTGCCAGCAGCTCCGGGACAGGGTCTTATGGCTACACCTTC
j_gene: TRBJ2-1; d_gene: NA; abundance: few; v_gene: TRBV15; CDR3aa: CATSLEGVNEQFF; CDR3nt: TGTGCCACCAGTCTAGAAGGAGTCAATGAGCAGTTCTTC
j_gene: TRBJ2-7; d_gene: NA; abundance: few; v_gene: TRBV27; CDR3aa: CASSFVLGYEQYF; CDR3nt: TGTGCCAGCAGTTTTGTTCTGGGTTACGAGCAGTACTTC
j_gene: TRBJ2-1; d_gene: NA; abundance: once; v_gene: TRBV12-3/TRBV12-4; CDR3aa: CASSFNVEQFF; CDR3nt: TGTGCCAGCAGTTTCAACGTTGAGCAGTTCTTC
j_gene: TRBJ2-1; d_gene: TRBD2; abundance: NA; v_gene: TRBV12-3/TRBV12-4; CDR3aa: CASSLWGGSEQFF; CDR3nt: TGTGCCAGCAGTTTGTGGGGCGGGAGTGAGCAGTTCTTC
j_gene: TRBJ2-7; d_gene: TRBD2; abundance: NA; v_gene: TRBV7-6; CDR3aa: CASSLVGTSGEPAYEQYF; CDR3nt: TGTGCCAGCAGCTTAGTCGGGACTAGCGGGGAGCCTGCCTACGAGCAGTACTTC
j_gene: TRBJ1-6; d_gene: NA; abundance: few; v_gene: TRBV4-3; CDR3aa: CASSQDEPGGSPLHF; CDR3nt: TGCGCCAGCAGCCAAGATGAGCCTGGGGGTTCACCCCTCCACTTT
j_gene: TRBJ2-7; d_gene: TRBD1; abundance: many; v_gene: TRBV7-9; CDR3aa: CASSHRDSYEQYF; CDR3nt: TGTGCCAGCAGCCACCGGGACAGCTACGAGCAGTACTTC
j_gene: TRBJ2-6; d_gene: NA; abundance: many; v_gene: TRBV5-1; CDR3aa: CASTEWSSGANVLTF; CDR3nt: TGCGCCAGCACCGAATGGAGCTCTGGGGCCAACGTCCTGACTTTC
j_gene: TRBJ1-1; d_gene: NA; abundance: NA; v_gene: TRBV6-1; CDR3aa: CAVTRGVTEAFF; CDR3nt: TGTGCCGTCACCCGGGGGGTCACTGAAGCTTTCTTT
j_gene: TRBJ1-1; d_gene: TRBD1; abundance: NA; v_gene: TRBV12-3/TRBV12-4; CDR3aa: CASSLGAEGAKFTEAFF; CDR3nt: TGTGCCAGCAGTTTAGGGGCGGAGGGGGCGAAATTCACTGAAGCTTTCTTT
j_gene: TRBJ2-6; d_gene: NA; abundance: few; v_gene: TRBV4-3; CDR3aa: CASSQVAGANVLTF; CDR3nt: TGCGCCAGCAGCCAGGTGGCTGGGGCCAACGTCCTGACTTTC
j_gene: TRBJ1-1; d_gene: NA; abundance: few; v_gene: TRBV5-1; CDR3aa: CASSLPEGVGTEAFF; CDR3nt: TGCGCCAGCAGCTTGCCCGAGGGTGTGGGCACTGAAGCTTTCTTT
j_gene: TRBJ1-1; d_gene: NA; abundance: few; v_gene: TRBV6-1; CDR3aa: CASTEGQNTEAFF; CDR3nt: TGTGCCAGCACGGAGGGCCAGAACACTGAAGCTTTCTTT
j_gene: TRBJ2-7; d_gene: NA; abundance: NA; v_gene: TRBV30; CDR3aa: CAWGPGAYEQYF; CDR3nt: TGTGCCTGGGGGCCCGGGGCCTACGAGCAGTACTTC
j_gene: TRBJ2-7; d_gene: TRBD2; abundance: NA; v_gene: TRBV4-1; CDR3aa: CASSQELAGSYEQYF; CDR3nt: TGCGCCAGCAGCCAAGAGCTAGCGGGGTCCTACGAGCAGTACTTC
j_gene: TRBJ1-5; d_gene: NA; abundance: few; v_gene: TRBV7-8; CDR3aa: CASSLDPINQPQHF; CDR3nt: TGTGCCAGCAGCTTAGATCCGATCAATCAGCCCCAGCATTTT
j_gene: TRBJ2-3; d_gene: NA; abundance: many; v_gene: TRBV6-4; CDR3aa: CASSDGRGGTDTQYF; CDR3nt: TGTGCCAGCAGTGACGGGAGAGGGGGCACAGATACGCAGTATTTT